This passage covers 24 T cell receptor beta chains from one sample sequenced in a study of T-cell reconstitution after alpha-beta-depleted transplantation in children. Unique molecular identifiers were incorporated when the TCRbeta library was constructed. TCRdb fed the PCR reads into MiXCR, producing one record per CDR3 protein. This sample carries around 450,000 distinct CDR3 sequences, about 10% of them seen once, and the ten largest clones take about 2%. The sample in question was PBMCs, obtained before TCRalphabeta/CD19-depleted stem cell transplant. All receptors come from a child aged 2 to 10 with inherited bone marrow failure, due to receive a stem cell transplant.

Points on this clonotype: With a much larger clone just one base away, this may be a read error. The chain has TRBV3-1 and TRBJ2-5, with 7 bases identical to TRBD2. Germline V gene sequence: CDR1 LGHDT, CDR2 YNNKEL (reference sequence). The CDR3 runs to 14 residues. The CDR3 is CASSQGLAAEPQYF. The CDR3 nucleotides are TGTGCCAGCAGCCAAGGGCTAGCGGCAGAGCCCCAGTACTTC.

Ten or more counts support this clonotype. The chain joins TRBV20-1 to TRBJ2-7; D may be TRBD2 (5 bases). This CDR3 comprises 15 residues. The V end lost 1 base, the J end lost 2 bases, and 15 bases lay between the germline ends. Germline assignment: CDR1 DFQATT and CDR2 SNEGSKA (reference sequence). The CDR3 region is CSARAGEGLAYEQYF. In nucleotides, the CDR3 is TGCAGTGCTAGAGCCGGAGAGGGCCTAGCCTACGAGCAGTACTTC.

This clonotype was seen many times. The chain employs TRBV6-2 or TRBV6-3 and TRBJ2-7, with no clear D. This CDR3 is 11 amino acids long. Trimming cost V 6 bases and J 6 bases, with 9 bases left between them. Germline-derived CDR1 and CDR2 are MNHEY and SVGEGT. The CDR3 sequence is CASSQGIEQYF. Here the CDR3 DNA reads TGTGCCAGCAGCCAAGGAATCGAGCAGTACTTC.

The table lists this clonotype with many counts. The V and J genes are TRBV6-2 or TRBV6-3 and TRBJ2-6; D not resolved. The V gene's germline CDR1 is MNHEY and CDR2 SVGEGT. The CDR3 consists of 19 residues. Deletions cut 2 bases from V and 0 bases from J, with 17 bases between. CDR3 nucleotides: TGTGCCAGCAGTTACCGGGTAAAGCGTAAGATCTCTGGGGCCAACGTCCTGACTTTC. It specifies CASSYRVKRKISGANVLTF.

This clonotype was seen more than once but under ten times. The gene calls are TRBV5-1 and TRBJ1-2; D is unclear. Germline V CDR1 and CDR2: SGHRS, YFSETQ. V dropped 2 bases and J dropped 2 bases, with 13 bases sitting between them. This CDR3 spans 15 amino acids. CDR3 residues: CASSFRESANYGYTF. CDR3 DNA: TGCGCCAGCAGCTTTAGGGAGAGTGCGAACTATGGCTACACCTTC.

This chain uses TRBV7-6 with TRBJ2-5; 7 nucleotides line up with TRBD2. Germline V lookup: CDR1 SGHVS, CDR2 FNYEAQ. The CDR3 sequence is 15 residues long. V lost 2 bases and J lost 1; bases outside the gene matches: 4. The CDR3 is CASSLRAGSQETQYF. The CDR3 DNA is TGTGCCAGCAGCTTACGAGCGGGAAGCCAAGAGACCCAGTACTTC.

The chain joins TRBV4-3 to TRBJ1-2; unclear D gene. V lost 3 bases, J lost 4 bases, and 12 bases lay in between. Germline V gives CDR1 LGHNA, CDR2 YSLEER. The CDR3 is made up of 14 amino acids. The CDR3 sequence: CASSHKHLFYGYTF. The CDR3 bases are TGCGCCAGCAGCCATAAACACCTCTTCTATGGCTACACCTTC.

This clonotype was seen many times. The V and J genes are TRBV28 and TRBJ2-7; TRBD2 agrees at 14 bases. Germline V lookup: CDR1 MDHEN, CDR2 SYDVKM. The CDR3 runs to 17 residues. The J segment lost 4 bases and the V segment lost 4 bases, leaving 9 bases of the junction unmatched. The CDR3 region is CASSSPGLAGAWYEQYF. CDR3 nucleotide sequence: TGTGCCAGCAGTTCCCCGGGACTAGCGGGAGCTTGGTACGAGCAGTACTTC. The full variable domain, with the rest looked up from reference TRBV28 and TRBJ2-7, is DVKVTQSSRYLVKRTGEKVFLECVQDMDHENMFWYRQDPGLGLRLIYFSYDVKMKEKGDIPEGYSVSREKKERFSLILESASTNQTSMYLCASSSPGLAGAWYEQYFGPGTRLTVT.

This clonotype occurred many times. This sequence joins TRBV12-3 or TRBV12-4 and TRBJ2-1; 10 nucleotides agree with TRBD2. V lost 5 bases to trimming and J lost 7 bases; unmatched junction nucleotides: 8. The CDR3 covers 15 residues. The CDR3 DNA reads TGTGCCAGCAGTCCACTGGGACTAGCGCGTAATGAGCAGTTCTTC. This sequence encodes CASSPLGLARNEQFF.

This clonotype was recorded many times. CDR3 DNA: TGCGCCAGCAGCCTCTATAGCGGGAACACAGATACGCAGTATTTT. This encodes CASSLYSGNTDTQYF. The chain carries TRBV5-1 and TRBJ2-3; 8 bases are shared with TRBD2. Germline V gene data show CDR1 as SGHRS and CDR2 as YFSETQ. This CDR3 has 15 amino acids. J lost 2 bases, V lost 4 bases, and 6 bases had no gene match.

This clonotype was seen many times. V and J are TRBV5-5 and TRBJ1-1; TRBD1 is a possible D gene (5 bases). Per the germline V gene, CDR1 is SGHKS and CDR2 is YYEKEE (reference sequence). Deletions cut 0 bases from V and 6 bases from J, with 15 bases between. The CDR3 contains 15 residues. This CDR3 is CASSLGRVRGSEAFF. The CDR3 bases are TGTGCCAGCAGCTTGGGCAGGGTTCGAGGCTCTGAAGCTTTCTTT.

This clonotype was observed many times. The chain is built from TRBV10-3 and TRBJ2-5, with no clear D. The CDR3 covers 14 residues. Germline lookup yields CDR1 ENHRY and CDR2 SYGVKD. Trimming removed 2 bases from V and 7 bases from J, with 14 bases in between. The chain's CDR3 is CAISEPTCPWTQYF. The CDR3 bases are TGTGCCATCAGTGAGCCGACATGCCCTTGGACCCAGTACTTC.

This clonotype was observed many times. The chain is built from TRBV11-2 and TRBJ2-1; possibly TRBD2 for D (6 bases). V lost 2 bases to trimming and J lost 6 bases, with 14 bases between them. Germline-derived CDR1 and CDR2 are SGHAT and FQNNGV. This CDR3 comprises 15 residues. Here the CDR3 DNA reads TGTGCCAGCAGCTTACAAAGCGGGTCCCGCAATGAGCAGTTCTTC. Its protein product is CASSLQSGSRNEQFF.

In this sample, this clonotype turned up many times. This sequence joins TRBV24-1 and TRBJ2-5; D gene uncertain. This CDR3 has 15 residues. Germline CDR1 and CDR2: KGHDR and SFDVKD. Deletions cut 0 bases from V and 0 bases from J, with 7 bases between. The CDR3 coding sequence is TGTGCCACCAGTGATTTGATAGGGTACCAAGAGACCCAGTACTTC. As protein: CATSDLIGYQETQYF.

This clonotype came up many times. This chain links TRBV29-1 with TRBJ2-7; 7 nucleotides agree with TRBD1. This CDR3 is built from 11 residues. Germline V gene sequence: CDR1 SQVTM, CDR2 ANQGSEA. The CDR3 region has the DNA TGCAGTGGGGGACAGCAATACGAGCAGTACTTC. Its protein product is CSGGQQYEQYF.

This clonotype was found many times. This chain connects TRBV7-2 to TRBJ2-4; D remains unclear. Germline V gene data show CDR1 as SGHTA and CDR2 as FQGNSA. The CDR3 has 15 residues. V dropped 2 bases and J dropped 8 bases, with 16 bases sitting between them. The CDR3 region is CASSLRSSPYHIQYF. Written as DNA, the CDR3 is TGTGCCAGCAGCTTAAGGAGTAGCCCCTACCACATTCAGTACTTC.

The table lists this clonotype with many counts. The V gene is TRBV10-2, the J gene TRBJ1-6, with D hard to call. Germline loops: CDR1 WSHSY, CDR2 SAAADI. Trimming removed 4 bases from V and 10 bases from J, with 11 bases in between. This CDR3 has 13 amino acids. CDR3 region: CASSGDGLSPLHF. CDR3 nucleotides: TGCGCCAGCAGTGGAGACGGCCTATCACCCCTCCACTTT.

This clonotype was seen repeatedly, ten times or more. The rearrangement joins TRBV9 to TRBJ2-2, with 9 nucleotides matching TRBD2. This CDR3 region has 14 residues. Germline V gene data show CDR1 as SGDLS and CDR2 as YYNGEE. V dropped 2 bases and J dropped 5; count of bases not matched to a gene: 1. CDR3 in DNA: TGTGCCAGCAGCGTTAGCGGGAGAACCGGGGAGCTGTTTTTT. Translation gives CASSVSGRTGELFF.

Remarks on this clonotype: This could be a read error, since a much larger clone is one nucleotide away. This CDR3 reads CAILLHTQYF. Written as DNA, the CDR3 is TGTGCCATCCTCTTGCATACGCAGTATTTT. V is TRBV10-3 and J is TRBJ2-3; D ambiguous. With 8 bases removed from V and 7 bases from J, the gap between germline ends came to 7 bases. CDR1 is ENHRY and CDR2 is SYGVKD in the germline V gene. CDR3 length: 10 amino acids.

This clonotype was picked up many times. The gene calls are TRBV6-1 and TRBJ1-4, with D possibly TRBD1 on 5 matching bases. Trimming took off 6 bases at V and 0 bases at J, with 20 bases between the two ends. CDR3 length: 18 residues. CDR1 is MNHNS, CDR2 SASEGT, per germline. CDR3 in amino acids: CASSSYGGGAATNEKLFF. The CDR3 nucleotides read TGTGCCAGCAGCTCATACGGGGGGGGAGCGGCAACTAATGAAAAACTGTTTTTT.

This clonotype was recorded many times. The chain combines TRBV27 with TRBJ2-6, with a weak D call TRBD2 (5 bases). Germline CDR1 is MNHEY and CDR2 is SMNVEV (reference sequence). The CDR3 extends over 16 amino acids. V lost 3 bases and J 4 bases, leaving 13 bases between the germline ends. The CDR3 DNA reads TGTGCCAGCAGTTTGGGCCGGGGTGCCGGGGCCAACGTCCTGACTTTC. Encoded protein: CASSLGRGAGANVLTF.

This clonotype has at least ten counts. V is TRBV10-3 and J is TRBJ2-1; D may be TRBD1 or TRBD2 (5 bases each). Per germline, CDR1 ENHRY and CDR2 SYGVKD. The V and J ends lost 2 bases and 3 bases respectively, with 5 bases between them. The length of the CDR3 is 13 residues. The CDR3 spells CAISEGGYNEQFF. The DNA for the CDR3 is TGTGCCATCAGTGAGGGGGGCTACAATGAGCAGTTCTTC.

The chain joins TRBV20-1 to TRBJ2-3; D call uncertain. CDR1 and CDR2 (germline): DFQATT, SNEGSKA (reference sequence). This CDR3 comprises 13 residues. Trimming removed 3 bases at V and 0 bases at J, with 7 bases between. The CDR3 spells CSASPGSTDTQYF. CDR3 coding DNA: TGCAGTGCTAGTCCCGGCAGCACAGATACGCAGTATTTT.

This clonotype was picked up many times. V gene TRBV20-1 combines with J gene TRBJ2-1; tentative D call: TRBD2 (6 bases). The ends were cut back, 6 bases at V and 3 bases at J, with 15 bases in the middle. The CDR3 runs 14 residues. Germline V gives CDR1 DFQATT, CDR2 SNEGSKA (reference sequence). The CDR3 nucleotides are TGCAGTGCAATGCTAGCGATACGCTACAATGAGCAGTTCTTC. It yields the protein CSAMLAIRYNEQFF.